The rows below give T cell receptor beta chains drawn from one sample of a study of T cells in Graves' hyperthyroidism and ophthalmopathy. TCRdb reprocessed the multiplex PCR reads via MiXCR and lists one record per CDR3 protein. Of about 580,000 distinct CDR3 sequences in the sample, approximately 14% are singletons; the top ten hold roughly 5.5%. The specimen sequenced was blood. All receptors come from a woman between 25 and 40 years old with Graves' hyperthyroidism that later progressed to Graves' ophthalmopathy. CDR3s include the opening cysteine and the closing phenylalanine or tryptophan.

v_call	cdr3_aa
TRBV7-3	CASSLEGGTGYEAGELFF
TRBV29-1	CSVDPEAAQETQYF
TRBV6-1	CASSEAGAEETQYF
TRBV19	CASRARTGGSEKLFF
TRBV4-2	CASSQEDWGAETQYF
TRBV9	CASSVGSGRMDEQFF
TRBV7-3	CASSPMLATDTQYF
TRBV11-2	CASIPDLEAKNIQYF
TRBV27	CASSLWGSGRFGAEQFF
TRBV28	CASSLPGRRYEQYF
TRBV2	CASSERRETYNEQFF
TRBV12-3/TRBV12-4	CASSSRLRLAANNEQFF
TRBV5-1	CASSTRDFTDTQYF
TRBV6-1	CASRPPGLAGEETQYF
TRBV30	CAWSRGQPDTQYF
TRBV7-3	CASSWTGTEQFF
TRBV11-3	CASSLEPQPSYNEQFF
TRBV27	CASSFDEGGGDTQYF
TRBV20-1	CSLTRGKETQYF
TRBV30	CAWSVGGLAYEQYF
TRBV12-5	CASGLDRVFDTEAFF
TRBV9	CASSVGVAGNTGELFF
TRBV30	CAWTAGAGEQYF
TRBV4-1	CASTPAAGGQVGELFF
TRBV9	CASSAGLAVYEQYF
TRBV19	CASSGQGGFSYGYTF
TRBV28	CASSDDSTRGTDTQYF
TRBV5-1	CASSFVAGRVQETQYF
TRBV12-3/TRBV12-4	CASTLTGIVTEAFF
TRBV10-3	CATKLASSSYNEQFF
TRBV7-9	CASSSGGTVDQPQHF
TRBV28	CASSRPAANEKLFF
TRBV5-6	CASTLLDGQTSGAFF
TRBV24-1	CAASDWPGAGIGGYTF
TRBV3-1	CASSQAGQGRGAFF
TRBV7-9	CASSLEGGSGNEQFF
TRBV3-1	CASSSEAGIGEKLFF
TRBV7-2	CASSLDGLAGVEQYF
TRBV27	CASSTNSGANVLTF
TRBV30	CAWSAITSTRSRGYTF
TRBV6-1	CASSYWGQGDRTEAFF
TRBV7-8	CASKVARSTDTQYF
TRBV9	CASSVQLLISTGELFF
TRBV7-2	CASSFLGGTGELFF
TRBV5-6	CASSPALRFYDEQYF
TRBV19	CASSIGHPDGYNEQFF
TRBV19	CASTEGLAGVVTDTQYF
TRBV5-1	CASSLGLAGGDETQYF
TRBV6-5	CASSYGTGQGDLDTQYF
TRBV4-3	CASSQAPSGGSYNEQFF
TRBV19	CASSIGRGSGELFF
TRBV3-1	CASSHVYGYTF